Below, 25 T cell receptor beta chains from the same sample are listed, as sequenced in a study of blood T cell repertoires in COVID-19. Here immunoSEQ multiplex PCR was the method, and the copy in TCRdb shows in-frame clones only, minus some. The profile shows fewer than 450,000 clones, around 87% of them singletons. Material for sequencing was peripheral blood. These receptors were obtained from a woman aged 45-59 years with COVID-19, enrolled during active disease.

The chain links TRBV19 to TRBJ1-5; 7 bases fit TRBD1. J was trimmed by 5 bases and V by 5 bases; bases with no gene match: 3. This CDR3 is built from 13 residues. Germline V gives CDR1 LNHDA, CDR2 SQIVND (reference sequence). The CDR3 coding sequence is TGTGCCAGTAGTGGGGACAGTGATCAGCCCCAGCATTTT. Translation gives CASSGDSDQPQHF.

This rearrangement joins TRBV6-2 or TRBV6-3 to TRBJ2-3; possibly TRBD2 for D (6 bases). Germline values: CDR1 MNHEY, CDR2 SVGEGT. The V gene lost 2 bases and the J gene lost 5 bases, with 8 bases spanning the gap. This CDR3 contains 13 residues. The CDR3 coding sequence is TGTGCCAGCAGTTACGTCGGGGGAGATACGCAGTATTTT. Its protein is CASSYVGGDTQYF.

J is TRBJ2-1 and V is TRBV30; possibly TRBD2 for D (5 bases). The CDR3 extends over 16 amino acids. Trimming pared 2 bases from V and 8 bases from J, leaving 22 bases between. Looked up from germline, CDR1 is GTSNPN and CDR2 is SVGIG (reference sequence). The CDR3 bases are TGTGCCTGGAGTTTCTCCGGGATCCGAACCGCCTATGAGCAGTTCTTC. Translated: CAWSFSGIRTAYEQFF.

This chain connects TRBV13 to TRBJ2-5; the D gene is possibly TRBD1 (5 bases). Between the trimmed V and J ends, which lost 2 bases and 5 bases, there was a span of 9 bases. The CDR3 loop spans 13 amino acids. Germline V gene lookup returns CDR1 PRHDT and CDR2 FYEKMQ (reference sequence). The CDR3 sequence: CASSLRPGETQYF. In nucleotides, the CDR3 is TGTGCCAGCAGCTTACGCCCAGGGGAGACCCAGTACTTC.

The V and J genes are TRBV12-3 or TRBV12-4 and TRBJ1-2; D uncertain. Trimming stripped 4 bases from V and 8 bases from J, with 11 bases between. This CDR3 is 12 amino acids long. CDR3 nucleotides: TGTGCCAGCAGTTCGGAGGTTTCGGGCTACACCTTC. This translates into CASSSEVSGYTF.

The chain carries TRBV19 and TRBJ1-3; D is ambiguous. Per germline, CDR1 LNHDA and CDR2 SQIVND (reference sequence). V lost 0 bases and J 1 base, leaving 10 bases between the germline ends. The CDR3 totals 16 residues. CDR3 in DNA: TGTGCCAGTAGTATAGAATTGGAGTCGTCTGGAAACACCATATATTTT. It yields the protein CASSIELESSGNTIYF.

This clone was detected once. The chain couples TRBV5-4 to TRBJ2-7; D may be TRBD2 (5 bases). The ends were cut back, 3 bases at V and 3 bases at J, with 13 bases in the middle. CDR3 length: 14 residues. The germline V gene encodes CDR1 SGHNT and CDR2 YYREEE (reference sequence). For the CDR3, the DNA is TGTGCCAGCAGCTCCGGACTGAACTACTACGAGCAGTACTTC. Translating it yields CASSSGLNYYEQYF. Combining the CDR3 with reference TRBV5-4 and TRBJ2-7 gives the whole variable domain ETGVTQSPTHLIKTRGQQVTLRCSSQSGHNTVSWYQQALGQGPQFIFQYYREEENGRGNFPPRFSGLQFPNYSSELNVNALELDDSALYLCASSSGLNYYEQYFGPGTRLTVT.

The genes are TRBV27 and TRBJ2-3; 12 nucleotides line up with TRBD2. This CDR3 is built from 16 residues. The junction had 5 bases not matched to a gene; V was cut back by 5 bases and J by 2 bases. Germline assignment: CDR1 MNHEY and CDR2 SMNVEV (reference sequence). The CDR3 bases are TGTGCCAGCAGTCAACTAGCGGGAGGCGCCACAGATACGCAGTATTTT. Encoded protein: CASSQLAGGATDTQYF.

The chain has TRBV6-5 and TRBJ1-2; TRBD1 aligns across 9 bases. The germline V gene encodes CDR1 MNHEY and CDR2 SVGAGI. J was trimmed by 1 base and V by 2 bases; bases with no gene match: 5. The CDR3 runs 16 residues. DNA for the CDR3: TGTGCCAGCAGTTACGAGCGACAGGGGGGTAACTATGGCTACACCTTC. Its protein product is CASSYERQGGNYGYTF.

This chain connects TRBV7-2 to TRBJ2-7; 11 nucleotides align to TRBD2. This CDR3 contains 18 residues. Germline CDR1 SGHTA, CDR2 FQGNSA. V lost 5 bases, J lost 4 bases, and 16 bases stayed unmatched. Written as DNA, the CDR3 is TGTGCCAGCAGCCTTCGGCGGATAGCGGGAGGGCCTTTGTACGAGCAGTACTTC. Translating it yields CASSLRRIAGGPLYEQYF.

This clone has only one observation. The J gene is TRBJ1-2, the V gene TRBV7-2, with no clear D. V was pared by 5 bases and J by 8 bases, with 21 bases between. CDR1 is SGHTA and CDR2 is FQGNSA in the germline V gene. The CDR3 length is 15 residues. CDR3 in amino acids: CASSPRGGRSGGYTF. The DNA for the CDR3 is TGTGCCAGCAGCCCGCGGGGAGGAAGGTCTGGCGGCTACACCTTC.

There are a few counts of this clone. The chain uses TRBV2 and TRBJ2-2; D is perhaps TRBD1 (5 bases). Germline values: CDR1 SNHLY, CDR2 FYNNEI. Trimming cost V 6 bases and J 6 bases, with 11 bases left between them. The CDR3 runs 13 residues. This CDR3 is CASRETDPGELFF. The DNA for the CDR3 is TGTGCCAGCAGGGAGACAGATCCCGGGGAGCTGTTTTTT.

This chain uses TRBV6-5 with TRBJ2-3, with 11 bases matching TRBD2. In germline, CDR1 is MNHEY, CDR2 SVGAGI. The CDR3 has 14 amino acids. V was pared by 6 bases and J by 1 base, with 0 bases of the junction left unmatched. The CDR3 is CASRLAGGTDTQYF. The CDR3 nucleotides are TGTGCCAGCAGACTAGCGGGAGGCACAGATACGCAGTATTTT.

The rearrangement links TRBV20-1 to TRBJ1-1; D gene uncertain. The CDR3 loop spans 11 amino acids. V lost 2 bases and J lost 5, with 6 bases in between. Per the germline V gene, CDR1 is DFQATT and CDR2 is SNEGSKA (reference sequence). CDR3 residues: CSARSVTEAFF. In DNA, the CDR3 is TGCAGTGCTAGATCTGTAACTGAAGCTTTCTTT.

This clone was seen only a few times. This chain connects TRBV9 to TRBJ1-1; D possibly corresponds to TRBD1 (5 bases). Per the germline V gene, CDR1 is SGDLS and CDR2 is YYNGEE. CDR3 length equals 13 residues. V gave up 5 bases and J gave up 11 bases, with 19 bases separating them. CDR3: CASRESGAWTAFF. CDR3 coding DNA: TGTGCCAGCAGGGAAAGCGGGGCATGGACGGCTTTCTTT.

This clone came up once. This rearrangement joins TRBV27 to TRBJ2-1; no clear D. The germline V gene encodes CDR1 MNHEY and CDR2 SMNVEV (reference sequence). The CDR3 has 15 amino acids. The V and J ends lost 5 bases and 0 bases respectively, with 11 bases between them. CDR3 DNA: TGTGCCAGCAGTCCTAGGCTTCTCTCCTACAATGAGCAGTTCTTC. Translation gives CASSPRLLSYNEQFF.

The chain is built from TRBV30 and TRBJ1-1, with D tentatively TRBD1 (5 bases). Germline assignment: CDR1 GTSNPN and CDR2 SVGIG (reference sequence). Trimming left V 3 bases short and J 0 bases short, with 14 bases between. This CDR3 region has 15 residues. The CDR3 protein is CAWRQRQSMNTEAFF. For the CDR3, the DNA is TGTGCCTGGAGGCAAAGACAGAGCATGAACACTGAAGCTTTCTTT. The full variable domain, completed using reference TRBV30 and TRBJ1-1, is SQTIHQWPATLVQPVGSPLSLECTVEGTSNPNLYWYRQAAGRGLQLLFYSVGIGQISSEVPQNLSASRPQDRQFILSSKKLLLSDSGFYLCAWRQRQSMNTEAFFGQGTRLTVV.

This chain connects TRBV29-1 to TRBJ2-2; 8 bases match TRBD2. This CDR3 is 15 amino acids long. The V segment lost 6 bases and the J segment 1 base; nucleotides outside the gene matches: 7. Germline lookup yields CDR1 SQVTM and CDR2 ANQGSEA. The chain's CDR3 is CSVQSGRQNTGELFF. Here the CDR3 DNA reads TGCAGCGTCCAAAGCGGGAGACAGAACACCGGGGAGCTGTTTTTT.

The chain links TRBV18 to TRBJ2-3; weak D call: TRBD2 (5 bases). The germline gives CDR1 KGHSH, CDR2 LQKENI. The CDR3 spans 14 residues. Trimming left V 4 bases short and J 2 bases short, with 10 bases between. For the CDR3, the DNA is TGTGCCAGCTCACGGGGTAGCGACACAGATACGCAGTATTTT. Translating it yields CASSRGSDTDTQYF.

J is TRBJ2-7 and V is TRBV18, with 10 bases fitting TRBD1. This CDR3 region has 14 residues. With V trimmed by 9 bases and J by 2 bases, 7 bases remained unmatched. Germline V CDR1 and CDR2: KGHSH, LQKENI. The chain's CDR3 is CASTPGTGAYEQYF. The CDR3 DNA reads TGTGCCAGTACCCCCGGGACAGGGGCCTACGAGCAGTACTTC.

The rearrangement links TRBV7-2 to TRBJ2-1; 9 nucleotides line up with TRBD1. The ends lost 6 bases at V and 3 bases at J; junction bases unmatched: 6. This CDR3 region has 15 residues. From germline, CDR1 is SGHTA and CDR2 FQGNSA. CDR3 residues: CASRGTGYHYNEQFF. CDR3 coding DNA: TGTGCCAGCAGGGGGACAGGGTACCACTACAATGAGCAGTTCTTC.

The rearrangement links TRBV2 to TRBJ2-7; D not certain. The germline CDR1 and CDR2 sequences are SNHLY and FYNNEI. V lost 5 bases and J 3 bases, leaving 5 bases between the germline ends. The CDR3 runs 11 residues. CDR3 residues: CASSPLYEQYF. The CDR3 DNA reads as TGTGCCAGCAGTCCCCTCTACGAGCAGTACTTC.

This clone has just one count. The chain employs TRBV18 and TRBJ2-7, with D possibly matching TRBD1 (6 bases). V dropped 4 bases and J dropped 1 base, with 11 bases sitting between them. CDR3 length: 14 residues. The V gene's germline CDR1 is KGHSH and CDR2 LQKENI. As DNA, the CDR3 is TGTGCCAGCTCACAAATAACAGGGTCCTACGAGCAGTACTTC. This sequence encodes CASSQITGSYEQYF.

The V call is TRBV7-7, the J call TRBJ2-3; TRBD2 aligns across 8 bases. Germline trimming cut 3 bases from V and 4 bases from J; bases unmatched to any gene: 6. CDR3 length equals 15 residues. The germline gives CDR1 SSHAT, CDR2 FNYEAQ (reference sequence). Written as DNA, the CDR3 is TGTGCCAGCAGCTTGGGTCTAGCGGGCTCAGATACGCAGTATTTT. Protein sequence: CASSLGLAGSDTQYF.

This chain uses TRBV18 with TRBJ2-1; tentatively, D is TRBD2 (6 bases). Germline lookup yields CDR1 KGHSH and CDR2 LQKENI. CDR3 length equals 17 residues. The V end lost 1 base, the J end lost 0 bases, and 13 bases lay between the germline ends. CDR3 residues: CASSPLRAGSSYNEQFF. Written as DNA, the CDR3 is TGTGCCAGCTCACCACTAAGGGCGGGGAGCTCCTACAATGAGCAGTTCTTC.